Following are 9 T cell receptor beta chains from one sample sequenced in a study of beta chain features in type 1 diabetes. The authors reverse transcribed all of the isolated RNA, so sequencing captured expressed TCRB transcripts. The method was immunoSEQ multiplex PCR; TCRdb's version includes in-frame clones alone and lacks a portion of them. The profile covers over 700,000 clones, with under 20% appearing a single time and 0.02% to 0.025% taken by the ten largest. Input material: naive CD4+ T cells from blood. Receptors were obtained from a woman between 18 and 30 years old in good health.

The chain joins TRBV20-1 to TRBJ1-5; D call uncertain. The germline gives CDR1 DFQATT, CDR2 SNEGSKA (reference sequence). Trimming removed 2 bases at V and 11 bases at J, with 10 bases between. The CDR3 consists of 11 residues. CDR3 loop: CSARSGSAQHF. The CDR3 DNA reads as TGCAGTGCTAGATCCGGGTCGGCCCAGCATTTT.

V and J are TRBV7-3 and TRBJ2-3; D possibly corresponds to TRBD2 (6 bases). The V and J ends lost 1 base and 0 bases respectively, with 8 bases between them. CDR1 and CDR2 from the germline V gene are SGHTA and FQGTGA. The CDR3 consists of 15 residues. CDR3 nucleotides: TGTGCCAGCAGCTTAAGAAGCGGGAGCACAGATACGCAGTATTTT. Its translation is CASSLRSGSTDTQYF.

This clone was detected a few times. The chain joins TRBV4-2 to TRBJ2-4; 8 nucleotides agree with TRBD1. Germline trimming cut 5 bases from V and 5 bases from J; bases unmatched to any gene: 5. The CDR3 is 14 residues long. Per germline, CDR1 LGHNA and CDR2 YNFKEQ. CDR3 sequence: CASSFRGLQNIQYF. The CDR3 coding sequence is TGTGCCAGCAGCTTCAGGGGGCTCCAAAACATTCAGTACTTC.

This clone was counted a few times. The V and J genes are TRBV7-8 and TRBJ2-2; no firm D call. Germline CDR1 and CDR2: SGHVS and FQNEAQ. The ends were cut back, 6 bases at V and 5 bases at J, with 10 bases in the middle. CDR3 length: 13 amino acids. CDR3: CASRNRATGELFF. CDR3 bases: TGTGCCAGCAGGAATCGAGCGACCGGGGAGCTGTTTTTT.

The V call is TRBV18, the J call TRBJ1-5; 7 nucleotides agree with TRBD1. The CDR3 is 16 amino acids. CDR1 KGHSH and CDR2 LQKENI come from the germline V gene. V lost 3 bases and J lost 0; bases outside the gene matches: 5. The chain's CDR3 is CASSPSRGDSNQPQHF. In DNA, the CDR3 is TGTGCCAGCTCACCCAGCAGGGGGGATAGCAATCAGCCCCAGCATTTT.

This chain uses TRBV7-3 with TRBJ2-2; D may correspond to TRBD1 or TRBD2 (5 bases each). Germline V gives CDR1 SGHTA, CDR2 FQGTGA. The CDR3 length is 18 residues. Trimming took off 1 base at V and 5 bases at J, with 20 bases between the two ends. Here the CDR3 reads CASSLRARVSGATGELFF. In nucleotides, the CDR3 is TGTGCCAGCAGCTTAAGGGCCAGGGTGAGCGGAGCTACCGGGGAGCTGTTTTTT.

This clone occurred a few times. The chain employs TRBV7-2 and TRBJ2-3; D may be TRBD1 (6 bases). Germline CDR1 SGHTA, CDR2 FQGNSA. Deletions cut 6 bases from V and 0 bases from J, with 10 bases between. The CDR3 runs to 14 residues. The CDR3 DNA sequence: TGTGCCAGCAGACAGGGAGCTAGCACAGATACGCAGTATTTT. It encodes CASRQGASTDTQYF.

This clone was seen only a few times. J is TRBJ2-6 and V is TRBV15, with D possibly being TRBD1 (6 bases). CDR3 length: 18 residues. V lost 1 base and J 4 bases, leaving 17 bases between the germline ends. Germline lookup yields CDR1 LNHNV and CDR2 YYDKDF (reference sequence). The CDR3 sequence is CATSRAQGGQLGANVLTF. DNA of the CDR3: TGTGCCACCAGCAGAGCACAGGGTGGACAGTTGGGGGCCAACGTCCTGACTTTC.

The chain uses TRBV25-1 and TRBJ2-3, with 10 nucleotides matching TRBD2. After removal of 4 bases from V and 7 bases from J, the junction contained 8 bases not matched to a gene. CDR3 length: 15 amino acids. Germline lookup yields CDR1 MGHDK and CDR2 SYGVNS. CDR3 bases: TGTGCCAGCAGTGGCCGAGCGGGAGGGCCATATACGCAGTATTTT. Protein product: CASSGRAGGPYTQYF.